The 21 T cell receptor beta chains below all came from one sample that was sequenced in a study of shared clonotypes between healthy human individuals. Data came from immunoSEQ multiplex PCR; TCRdb stores just in-frame clones and leaves some out. This sample has 100,000 or so clones; about 70% occur once, and the top ten carry about a quarter. Input material: memory CD8+ T cells sorted from blood. Subset defined: CD45RO+ cells pooled with CCR7-negative TemRA cells. These receptors were collected from a woman aged 30 to 39 in good health.

The gene calls are TRBV5-3 and TRBJ1-2; D remains unclear. TRBV5-3 is sorted into the ORF group, with uncertain function. Trimming left V 1 base short and J 6 bases short, with 13 bases between. This CDR3 has 14 amino acids. The CDR3 is CARSLRPFGHGYTF. The DNA for the CDR3 is TGTGCCAGAAGCTTGCGGCCCTTCGGACATGGCTACACCTTC.

The rearrangement joins TRBV27 to TRBJ2-1; 16 bases line up with TRBD2. V was pared by 6 bases and J by 5 bases, with 10 bases of the junction left unmatched. This CDR3 is 18 amino acids long. The germline CDR1 and CDR2 sequences are MNHEY and SMNVEV (reference sequence). CDR3 region: CASRPGTSGRADDNEQFF. In DNA form, the CDR3 reads TGTGCCAGCAGACCCGGGACTAGCGGGAGGGCAGACGACAATGAGCAGTTCTTC.

Turning to this clone: A much larger clone lies a single base off, so this may be a read error. This chain uses TRBV10-3 with TRBJ1-5; the D gene is possibly TRBD1 (5 bases). Trimming removed 10 bases from V and 2 bases from J, with 12 bases in between. The CDR3 totals 13 residues. CDR1 and CDR2 from the germline V gene are ENHRY and SYGVKD. The CDR3 protein is CASRAVGNQPQHF. CDR3 DNA sequence: TGTGCCAGCAGGGCGGTCGGCAATCAGCCCCAGCATTTT.

This sequence joins TRBV19 and TRBJ2-7, with 10 bases aligning to TRBD2. Germline lookup yields CDR1 LNHDA and CDR2 SQIVND (reference sequence). Losses at the gene ends were 2 bases for V and 0 bases for J; bases not matched to a gene: 4. This CDR3 contains 16 residues. CDR3 sequence (DNA): TGTGCCAGTAGTATACTAGCGGGAGATAACTCCTACGAGCAGTACTTC. Its protein product is CASSILAGDNSYEQYF.

V gene TRBV25-1 combines with J gene TRBJ2-5, with 9 bases fitting TRBD1. The assigned J gene may be wrong: the sequence end matches TRBJ2-7 better. Germline V CDR1 and CDR2: MGHDK, SYGVNS. This CDR3 is built from 12 residues. CDR3 coding DNA: TGTGCCAGCGGGACAGGGTCCTACGAGCAGTACTTC. This sequence encodes CASGTGSYEQYF.

The V call is TRBV27, the J call TRBJ1-2, with D uncertain. Trimming removed 5 bases at V and 8 bases at J, with 12 bases between. The germline gives CDR1 MNHEY, CDR2 SMNVEV (reference sequence). This CDR3 has 12 residues. The CDR3 DNA reads as TGTGCCAGCAGTCCCCCATGGGGAGGCTACACCTTC. Protein sequence: CASSPPWGGYTF.

This clone was counted ten times or more. Other DNA sequences in the sample encode the same CDR3. The chain joins TRBV14 to TRBJ2-2; TRBD2 is a possible D gene (5 bases). The germline V gene encodes CDR1 SGHDN and CDR2 FVKESK. The CDR3 length is 17 residues. With 3 bases removed from V and 1 base from J, the gap between germline ends came to 15 bases. Here the CDR3 reads CASSHELSGENTGELFF. Here the CDR3 DNA reads TGTGCCAGCAGCCATGAACTCAGCGGAGAGAACACCGGGGAGCTGTTTTTT.

The chain links TRBV6-4 to TRBJ2-1; 10 bases are a match to TRBD2. Germline CDR1 reads MRHNA; CDR2 reads SNTAGT. Losses at the gene ends were 4 bases for V and 7 bases for J; bases not matched to a gene: 7. This CDR3 has 15 amino acids. The CDR3 protein is CASSGAGGGSNEQFF. The CDR3 region has the DNA TGTGCCAGCAGTGGAGCGGGAGGGGGCTCTAATGAGCAGTTCTTC.

This clone was seen at least ten times. The chain links TRBV11-2 to TRBJ2-1; D ambiguous. The germline V and J ends were trimmed by 0 bases and 0 bases, with 15 bases remaining between them. CDR3 size: 18 residues. CDR1 is SGHAT, CDR2 FQNNGV, per germline. The CDR3 nucleotides read TGTGCCAGCAGCTTAGAAGTTGGTCTCCCCCCCTCCTACAATGAGCAGTTCTTC. Translation: CASSLEVGLPPSYNEQFF.

The chain employs TRBV6-1 and TRBJ1-5, with D tentatively TRBD1 (5 bases). V lost 1 base to trimming and J lost 7 bases, with 14 bases between them. Germline V gene data show CDR1 as MNHNS and CDR2 as SASEGT. The CDR3 has 15 residues. The CDR3 DNA reads TGTGCCAGCAGTGAAGAAGTGGCAGGGATACAGCCCCAGCATTTT. This codes for CASSEEVAGIQPQHF.

The chain is built from TRBV6-5 and TRBJ2-2; the D gene is possibly TRBD2 (6 bases). Trimming left V 2 bases short and J 2 bases short, with 12 bases between. The germline CDR1 and CDR2 sequences are MNHEY and SVGAGI. The CDR3 is 16 amino acids. As DNA, the CDR3 is TGTGCCAGCAGTTACGAGGACTACCTAAACACCGGGGAGCTGTTTTTT. This codes for CASSYEDYLNTGELFF.

The gene calls are TRBV4-1 and TRBJ2-7; 9 nucleotides match TRBD2. This CDR3 has 18 residues. In germline, CDR1 is MGHRA, CDR2 YSYEKL. Germline trimming cut 3 bases from V and 5 bases from J; bases unmatched to any gene: 17. In DNA, the CDR3 is TGCGCCAGCAGCCAGAGCGTTGTTATCCTAGCGGGATTTGACGAGCAGTACTTC. Translated: CASSQSVVILAGFDEQYF.

This chain links TRBV19 with TRBJ2-7, with D perhaps matching TRBD2 (6 bases). CDR1 is LNHDA, CDR2 SQIVND, per germline (reference sequence). The CDR3 has 14 amino acids. Trimming left V 4 bases short and J 3 bases short, with 13 bases between. The DNA for the CDR3 is TGTGCCAGTAGTAGGCAAGCGGGTGGCTACGAGCAGTACTTC. It codes for CASSRQAGGYEQYF.

This chain links TRBV7-9 with TRBJ1-2; D is ambiguous. Trimming cost V 1 base and J 7 bases, with 16 bases left between them. This CDR3 is 15 amino acids long. Germline V lookup: CDR1 SEHNR, CDR2 FQNEAQ (reference sequence). The CDR3, as DNA: TGTGCCAGCAGCTTAGGGGTGGCACCCGCGCGTGGCTACACCTTC. Amino acid sequence: CASSLGVAPARGYTF.

This chain uses TRBV25-1 with TRBJ2-3; 14 bases are a match to TRBD2. CDR3 length: 15 amino acids. Germline CDR1 reads MGHDK; CDR2 reads SYGVNS. Trimming removed 6 bases from V and 5 bases from J; junction bases left unmatched: 4. CDR3 nucleotides: TGTGCCAGCAGGACTAGCGGGAGGGCCATAGATACGCAGTATTTT. Residues: CASRTSGRAIDTQYF.

As for this clone: Other nucleotide sequences from this sample produce the same CDR3. The chain is built from TRBV19 and TRBJ2-6; D perhaps matches TRBD1 (6 bases). The CDR3 is 18 residues long. V was clipped by 3 bases and J by 0 bases, with 15 bases between them. Looked up from germline, CDR1 is LNHDA and CDR2 is SQIVND (reference sequence). The CDR3 here is CASSIGDRLSSGANVLTF. The CDR3 nucleotides are TGTGCCAGTAGTATCGGTGACAGGTTAAGCTCTGGGGCCAACGTCCTGACTTTC. The full variable domain, its missing parts supplied by reference TRBV19 and TRBJ2-6, is DGGITQSPKYLFRKEGQNVTLSCEQNLNHDAMYWYRQDPGQGLRLIYYSQIVNDFQKGDIAEGYSVSREKKESFPLTVTSAQKNPTAFYLCASSIGDRLSSGANVLTFGAGSRLTVL.

V gene TRBV11-2 combines with J gene TRBJ2-7; TRBD2 aligns across 11 bases. J lost 7 bases, V lost 4 bases, and 9 bases had no gene match. Germline loops: CDR1 SGHAT, CDR2 FQNNGV. The CDR3 runs 15 residues. CDR3 nucleotides: TGTGCCAGCAGCTCGGGGACTAGCGGAGCAGAAGAGCAGTACTTC. It specifies CASSSGTSGAEEQYF.

This clone was observed a few times. The V and J genes are TRBV25-1 and TRBJ1-1; 7 nucleotides align to TRBD1. With V trimmed by 4 bases and J by 0 bases, 14 bases remained unmatched. Germline loops: CDR1 MGHDK, CDR2 SYGVNS. This CDR3 spans 18 amino acids. CDR3 coding DNA: TGTGCCAGCAGTGGGCATTGGGACAGAGATTTGGTGAACACTGAAGCTTTCTTT. Protein product: CASSGHWDRDLVNTEAFF. Complete variable domain (other parts from reference TRBV25-1 and TRBJ1-1): EADIYQTPRYLVIGTGKKITLECSQTMGHDKMYWYQQDPGMELHLIHYSYGVNSTEKGDLSSESTVSRIRTEHFPLTLESARPSHTSQYLCASSGHWDRDLVNTEAFFGQGTRLTVV.

This clone was seen more than once but under ten times. The chain is built from TRBV28 and TRBJ1-5, with a weak D call TRBD1 (5 bases). This CDR3 contains 14 residues. CDR1 and CDR2 (germline): MDHEN, SYDVKM. V shed 1 base and J shed 5 bases, with 9 bases lying between them. CDR3 in DNA: TGTGCCAGCAGTTTATCTATAGGGGATCAGCCCCAGCATTTT. As protein: CASSLSIGDQPQHF. Combining the CDR3 with reference TRBV28 and TRBJ1-5 gives the whole variable domain DVKVTQSSRYLVKRTGEKVFLECVQDMDHENMFWYRQDPGLGLRLIYFSYDVKMKEKGDIPEGYSVSREKKERFSLILESASTNQTSMYLCASSLSIGDQPQHFGDGTRLSIL.

The table lists this clone with a count of one. This chain uses TRBV6-1 with TRBJ2-7; 8 bases align to TRBD2. V gave up 4 bases and J gave up 2 bases; unmatched junction bases: 10. This CDR3 spans 16 amino acids. CDR1 and CDR2 (germline): MNHNS, SASEGT. CDR3 nucleotides: TGTGCCAGCAGTGCAAGCCGGGTAGCGGGGACCTACGAGCAGTACTTC. This gives the protein CASSASRVAGTYEQYF.

The CDR3 coding sequence is TGTGCCAGCAATCCGGGACAGGGGATAAGTGAAAAACTGTTTTTT. Its protein product is CASNPGQGISEKLFF. The chain has TRBV2 and TRBJ1-4, with 10 bases that match TRBD1. This CDR3 is built from 15 residues. V was pared by 7 bases and J by 7 bases, with 9 bases of the junction left unmatched. The germline V gene has CDR1 SNHLY and CDR2 FYNNEI.